The 16 T cell receptor beta chains presented below share a single source sample, sequenced in a study of early T cells in non-severe SARS-CoV-2 infection. A single record per CDR3 protein comes from TCRdb applying MiXCR to the 5' RACE reads. This sample has more than 65,000 distinct CDR3 sequences, with roughly 4.6% found just once. The sequenced sample was whole blood, obtained at baseline. All receptors derive from an adult who was a healthcare worker with PCR-confirmed SARS-CoV-2 infection or an uninfected control (not recorded which). The donor label of this sample is uncertain.

This clonotype was seen a few times. This chain connects TRBV5-1 to TRBJ2-7, with 7 bases aligning to TRBD1. Trimming at V came to 3 bases and at J to 2 bases, leaving 5 bases not matched to a gene. This CDR3 is 14 amino acids long. Germline CDR1 is SGHRS and CDR2 is YFSETQ. CDR3 in DNA: TGCGCCAGCAGCTCGGGACAGTCCCCCTACGAGCAGTACTTC. Translated, it gives CASSSGQSPYEQYF.

The chain uses TRBV28 and TRBJ1-1; D ambiguous. V was shortened by 3 bases and J by 1 base, with 6 bases between the two germline ends. The germline CDR1 and CDR2 sequences are MDHEN and SYDVKM. This CDR3 comprises 13 residues. The CDR3 DNA follows: TGTGCCAGCAGTTTTCAAACGAACACTGAAGCTTTCTTT. Its protein is CASSFQTNTEAFF.

This clonotype has only a few counts. The chain joins TRBV18 to TRBJ2-3; 12 positions agree with TRBD2. J was trimmed by 2 bases and V by 2 bases; bases with no gene match: 8. This CDR3 contains 18 residues. Germline CDR1 is KGHSH and CDR2 is LQKENI. As DNA, the CDR3 is TGTGCCAGCTCACCAAGACTAGCGGGGGATACTTACACAGATACGCAGTATTTT. Translation: CASSPRLAGDTYTDTQYF.

The J gene is TRBJ2-7, the V gene TRBV29-1; D remains ambiguous. Germline V gives CDR1 SQVTM, CDR2 ANQGSEA. V was shortened by 4 bases and J by 0 bases, with 10 bases between the two germline ends. The CDR3 runs 13 residues. The CDR3 spells CSVVPRSSYEQYF. DNA of the CDR3: TGCAGCGTTGTTCCGCGAAGCTCCTACGAGCAGTACTTC.

This clonotype was recorded at least ten times. The chain uses TRBV27 and TRBJ1-6; 7 bases align to TRBD1. CDR3 length: 13 amino acids. The J segment lost 8 bases and the V segment lost 5 bases, leaving 3 bases of the junction unmatched. Germline lookup yields CDR1 MNHEY and CDR2 SMNVEV (reference sequence). The CDR3 DNA follows: TGTGCCAGCAGTCCCAGGGGGTATTCACCCCTCCACTTT. This encodes CASSPRGYSPLHF.

There are a few counts of this clonotype. The genes are TRBV7-6 and TRBJ2-7; possible D gene TRBD2, 5 bases. The CDR3 consists of 15 residues. The germline V gene encodes CDR1 SGHVS and CDR2 FNYEAQ. The V end lost 3 bases, the J end lost 1 base, and 13 bases lay between the germline ends. CDR3 amino acids: CASSLVARGSYEQYF. DNA for the CDR3: TGTGCCAGCAGCTTGGTGGCTAGAGGGTCCTACGAGCAGTACTTC.

The chain links TRBV27 to TRBJ1-5; D gene uncertain. Between the trimmed V and J ends, which lost 2 bases and 0 bases, there was a span of 8 bases. This CDR3 comprises 15 residues. The V gene's germline CDR1 is MNHEY and CDR2 SMNVEV (reference sequence). CDR3 DNA: TGTGCCAGCAGTTTAACGTTTACTAGCAATCAGCCCCAGCATTTT. This sequence encodes CASSLTFTSNQPQHF.

This clonotype was seen more than once but under ten times. This chain connects TRBV4-1 to TRBJ2-7, with 9 positions matching TRBD1. The germline V gene encodes CDR1 MGHRA and CDR2 YSYEKL. V dropped 4 bases and J dropped 0; count of bases not matched to a gene: 4. The CDR3 loop spans 15 amino acids. CDR3 sequence: CASSPTGGPSYEQYF. In DNA, the CDR3 is TGCGCCAGCAGCCCGACAGGGGGGCCCTCCTACGAGCAGTACTTC.

This clonotype came up many times. The genes are TRBV6-1 and TRBJ2-3; 8 bases are a match to TRBD1. This CDR3 is built from 15 residues. Germline CDR1 is MNHNS and CDR2 is SASEGT. The V and J ends lost 2 bases and 5 bases, in that order; junction bases with no gene match: 6. The CDR3 is CASSEPGGAGDTQYF. CDR3 nucleotides: TGTGCCAGCAGTGAACCAGGGGGCGCAGGAGATACGCAGTATTTT.

This clonotype was observed a few times. The rearrangement links TRBV5-1 to TRBJ1-2; 8 bases agree with TRBD1. The germline V gene encodes CDR1 SGHRS and CDR2 YFSETQ. The CDR3 is 15 amino acids. V shed 3 bases and J 8 bases; nucleotides not matched to a gene: 12. CDR3 DNA: TGCGCCAGCAGCTGGGACAGGTCCCTGGCTCGGGGCTACACCTTC. Protein sequence: CASSWDRSLARGYTF.

The table lists this clonotype with many counts. The V and J genes are TRBV20-1 and TRBJ1-2; the D gene is possibly TRBD1 (5 bases). The CDR3 contains 13 residues. Trimming took off 5 bases at V and 0 bases at J, with 10 bases between the two ends. Looked up from germline, CDR1 is DFQATT and CDR2 is SNEGSKA (reference sequence). This chain's CDR3 is CSAQTETNYGYTF. CDR3 DNA: TGCAGTGCTCAGACAGAGACTAACTATGGCTACACCTTC.

This clonotype was seen ten or more times. V gene TRBV27 combines with J gene TRBJ2-3; TRBD2 matches at 12 bases. Germline V gene sequence: CDR1 MNHEY, CDR2 SMNVEV (reference sequence). The V segment lost 2 bases and the J segment 7 bases; nucleotides outside the gene matches: 10. This CDR3 has 17 residues. The CDR3 sequence is CASSLPTSGGPFYTQYF. CDR3 coding DNA: TGTGCCAGCAGTTTACCCACTAGCGGGGGGCCATTTTATACGCAGTATTTT.

This clonotype has a handful of counts. The gene calls are TRBV18 and TRBJ2-3; D remains ambiguous. The CDR3 has 14 residues. The V gene's germline CDR1 is KGHSH and CDR2 LQKENI. The V end was cut by 1 base, the J end by 4 bases, with 9 bases between. CDR3 bases: TGTGCCAGCTCACCACTCTCCAGCTCAGATACGCAGTATTTT. Translation: CASSPLSSSDTQYF. Drawing the rest from reference TRBV18 and TRBJ2-3, the complete variable domain is NAGVMQNPRHLVRRRGQEARLRCSPMKGHSHVYWYRQLPEEGLKFMVYLQKENIIDESGMPKERFSAEFPKEGPSILRIQQVVRGDSAAYFCASSPLSSSDTQYFGPGTRLTVL.

Concerning this clonotype: Relative to the germline gene, one junction end is altered; a read error may explain this. The rearrangement joins TRBV5-1 to TRBJ1-5, with D possibly matching TRBD1 (5 bases). CDR1 SGHRS and CDR2 YFSETQ come from the germline V gene. The CDR3 consists of 15 residues. This CDR3 reads CASSDGRDWNHPQHF. Here the CDR3 DNA reads TGCGCCAGCAGCGATGGCAGGGATTGGAATCATCCCCAGCATTTT.

This clonotype has only a few counts. The chain links TRBV5-6 to TRBJ2-3; 8 bases map to TRBD2. The CDR3 has 15 residues. Germline assignment: CDR1 SGHDT and CDR2 YYEEEE. Trimming cost V 2 bases and J 3 bases; bases outside gene matches: 5. The CDR3 DNA reads as TGTGCCAGCAGCTTCCTTAGCGGGGAGACAGATACGCAGTATTTT. Amino acids: CASSFLSGETDTQYF.

This sequence joins TRBV3-1 and TRBJ1-2; TRBD1 agrees at 9 bases. Germline V gene sequence: CDR1 LGHDT, CDR2 YNNKEL (reference sequence). The trim removed 6 bases at V and 4 bases at J, leaving 6 bases unmatched. The CDR3 spans 14 residues. The DNA for the CDR3 is TGTGCCAGCAGACGCTTGACAGGGGGCTATGGCTACACCTTC. Translated, it gives CASRRLTGGYGYTF.